The rows below give T cell receptor beta chains drawn from one sample of a study of Ad26.COV2.S vaccination and SARS-CoV-2 variants. Method: immunoSEQ multiplex PCR; TCRdb's copy keeps in-frame clones and lacks some. Altogether 350,000 to 500,000 clones are present, about 90% being singletons, with the ten largest covering around 4.5%. The sequencing here drew on peripheral blood, taken in a trial of Ad26.COV2.S vaccine versus placebo. These receptor sequences come from a person aged 18-60 years who received the Ad26.COV2.S COVID-19 vaccine or a placebo. The CDR3 runs from the conserved cysteine through the conserved F or W. Each record gives: J gene, D gene, clone size, V gene, CDR3 DNA, CDR3 protein. A D gene is named only where the DNA matches it firmly. Clone size appears in some rows only: once, few, many, or a class for an expanded clone.

TRBJ1-6 . once TRBV28 TGTGCCAGCAGTTTGTCGAAGTGGTCACCCCTCCACTTT CASSLSKWSPLHF
TRBJ2-5 TRBD1 once TRBV3-1/TRBV3-2 TGTGCCAGCAGCAAAGGACAGGGTAAAGAGACCCAGTACTTC CASSKGQGKETQYF
TRBJ2-3 TRBD2 . TRBV14 TGTGCCAGCAGCCAAGATGTCGCGGGAGTTCAGTATTTT CASSQDVAGVQYF
TRBJ2-3 TRBD2 . TRBV5-1 TGCGCCAGCAGCTTGGGCGGGGGACTAGCGGTCACAGATACGCAGTATTTT CASSLGGGLAVTDTQYF
TRBJ1-1 TRBD1 . TRBV19 TGTGCCAGTAGTATAGTCGGGCAGGGGGCGCGGGCTTTCTTT CASSIVGQGARAFF
TRBJ2-7 . . TRBV11-2 TGTGCCAGCAGCGGGGGGGCGACGGGAGAGCAGTACTTC CASSGGATGEQYF
TRBJ2-2 TRBD1 . TRBV28 TGTGCCAGCAGCCCCCGGACAGGGGTGAACACCGGGGAGCTGTTTTTT CASSPRTGVNTGELFF
TRBJ2-1 . . TRBV27 TGTGCCAGCTCCCCCCGGGACATGCTAAACAATGAGCAGTTCTTC CASSPRDMLNNEQFF
TRBJ1-6 . once TRBV7-6 TGTGCCAGCAGCCTTAACAGAGCCGCTAATTCACCCCTCCACTTT CASSLNRAANSPLHF
TRBJ2-3 . . TRBV18 TGTGCCAGCTCACCCACGACAGACACAGATACGCAGTATTTT CASSPTTDTDTQYF
TRBJ2-1 . . TRBV4-3 TGCGCCAGCAGCCAAGATCGATGGAGACCCGGCTACAATGAGCAGTTCTTC CASSQDRWRPGYNEQFF
TRBJ2-1 . . TRBV9 TGTGCCAGCAGCGGGGGAGCGGTCACCTCCTACAATGAGCAGTTCTTC CASSGGAVTSYNEQFF
TRBJ2-7 . . TRBV2 TGTGCCAGCGGGACACCGGGGGAGCAGTACTTC CASGTPGEQYF
TRBJ2-7 TRBD2 . TRBV7-2 TGTGCCAGCAGTTCGACTAGCGTCTCCTACGAGCAGTACTTC CASSSTSVSYEQYF
TRBJ2-7 TRBD1 . TRBV5-3 TGTGCCAGAAGCTTGGCGATTGACAGGGAATCCTACGAGCAGTACTTC CARSLAIDRESYEQYF
TRBJ2-3 . . TRBV5-3 TGTGCCAGAAGCTTGTGTACGGAAAGCACAGATACGCAGTATTTT CARSLCTESTDTQYF
TRBJ2-6 . . TRBV29-1 TGCAGCGTTGAAGATTGGGAATACTCTGGGGCCAACGTCCTGACTTTC CSVEDWEYSGANVLTF
TRBJ2-1 . . TRBV7-9 TGTGCCAGCACCCCCGGGGGTTATCCCAACAATGAGCAGTTCTTC CASTPGGYPNNEQFF
TRBJ1-2 TRBD1 . TRBV6-2/TRBV6-3 TGTGCCAGCAGTTACGGTCGACAGGGCGATGGCTACACCTTC CASSYGRQGDGYTF
TRBJ1-4 . . TRBV5-6 TGTGCCAGCAGCTCCGAGGCGGAGGCAGACACATTT CASSSEAEADTF
TRBJ2-2 . . TRBV27 TGTGCCAGCAGTTACGAGGACTCTTTAGGGAACACCGGGGAGCTGTTTTTT CASSYEDSLGNTGELFF
TRBJ1-1 . . TRBV5-5 TGTGCCAGCAGCTTGGTGGCCAGCAGTATGAACACTGAAGCTTTCTTT CASSLVASSMNTEAFF